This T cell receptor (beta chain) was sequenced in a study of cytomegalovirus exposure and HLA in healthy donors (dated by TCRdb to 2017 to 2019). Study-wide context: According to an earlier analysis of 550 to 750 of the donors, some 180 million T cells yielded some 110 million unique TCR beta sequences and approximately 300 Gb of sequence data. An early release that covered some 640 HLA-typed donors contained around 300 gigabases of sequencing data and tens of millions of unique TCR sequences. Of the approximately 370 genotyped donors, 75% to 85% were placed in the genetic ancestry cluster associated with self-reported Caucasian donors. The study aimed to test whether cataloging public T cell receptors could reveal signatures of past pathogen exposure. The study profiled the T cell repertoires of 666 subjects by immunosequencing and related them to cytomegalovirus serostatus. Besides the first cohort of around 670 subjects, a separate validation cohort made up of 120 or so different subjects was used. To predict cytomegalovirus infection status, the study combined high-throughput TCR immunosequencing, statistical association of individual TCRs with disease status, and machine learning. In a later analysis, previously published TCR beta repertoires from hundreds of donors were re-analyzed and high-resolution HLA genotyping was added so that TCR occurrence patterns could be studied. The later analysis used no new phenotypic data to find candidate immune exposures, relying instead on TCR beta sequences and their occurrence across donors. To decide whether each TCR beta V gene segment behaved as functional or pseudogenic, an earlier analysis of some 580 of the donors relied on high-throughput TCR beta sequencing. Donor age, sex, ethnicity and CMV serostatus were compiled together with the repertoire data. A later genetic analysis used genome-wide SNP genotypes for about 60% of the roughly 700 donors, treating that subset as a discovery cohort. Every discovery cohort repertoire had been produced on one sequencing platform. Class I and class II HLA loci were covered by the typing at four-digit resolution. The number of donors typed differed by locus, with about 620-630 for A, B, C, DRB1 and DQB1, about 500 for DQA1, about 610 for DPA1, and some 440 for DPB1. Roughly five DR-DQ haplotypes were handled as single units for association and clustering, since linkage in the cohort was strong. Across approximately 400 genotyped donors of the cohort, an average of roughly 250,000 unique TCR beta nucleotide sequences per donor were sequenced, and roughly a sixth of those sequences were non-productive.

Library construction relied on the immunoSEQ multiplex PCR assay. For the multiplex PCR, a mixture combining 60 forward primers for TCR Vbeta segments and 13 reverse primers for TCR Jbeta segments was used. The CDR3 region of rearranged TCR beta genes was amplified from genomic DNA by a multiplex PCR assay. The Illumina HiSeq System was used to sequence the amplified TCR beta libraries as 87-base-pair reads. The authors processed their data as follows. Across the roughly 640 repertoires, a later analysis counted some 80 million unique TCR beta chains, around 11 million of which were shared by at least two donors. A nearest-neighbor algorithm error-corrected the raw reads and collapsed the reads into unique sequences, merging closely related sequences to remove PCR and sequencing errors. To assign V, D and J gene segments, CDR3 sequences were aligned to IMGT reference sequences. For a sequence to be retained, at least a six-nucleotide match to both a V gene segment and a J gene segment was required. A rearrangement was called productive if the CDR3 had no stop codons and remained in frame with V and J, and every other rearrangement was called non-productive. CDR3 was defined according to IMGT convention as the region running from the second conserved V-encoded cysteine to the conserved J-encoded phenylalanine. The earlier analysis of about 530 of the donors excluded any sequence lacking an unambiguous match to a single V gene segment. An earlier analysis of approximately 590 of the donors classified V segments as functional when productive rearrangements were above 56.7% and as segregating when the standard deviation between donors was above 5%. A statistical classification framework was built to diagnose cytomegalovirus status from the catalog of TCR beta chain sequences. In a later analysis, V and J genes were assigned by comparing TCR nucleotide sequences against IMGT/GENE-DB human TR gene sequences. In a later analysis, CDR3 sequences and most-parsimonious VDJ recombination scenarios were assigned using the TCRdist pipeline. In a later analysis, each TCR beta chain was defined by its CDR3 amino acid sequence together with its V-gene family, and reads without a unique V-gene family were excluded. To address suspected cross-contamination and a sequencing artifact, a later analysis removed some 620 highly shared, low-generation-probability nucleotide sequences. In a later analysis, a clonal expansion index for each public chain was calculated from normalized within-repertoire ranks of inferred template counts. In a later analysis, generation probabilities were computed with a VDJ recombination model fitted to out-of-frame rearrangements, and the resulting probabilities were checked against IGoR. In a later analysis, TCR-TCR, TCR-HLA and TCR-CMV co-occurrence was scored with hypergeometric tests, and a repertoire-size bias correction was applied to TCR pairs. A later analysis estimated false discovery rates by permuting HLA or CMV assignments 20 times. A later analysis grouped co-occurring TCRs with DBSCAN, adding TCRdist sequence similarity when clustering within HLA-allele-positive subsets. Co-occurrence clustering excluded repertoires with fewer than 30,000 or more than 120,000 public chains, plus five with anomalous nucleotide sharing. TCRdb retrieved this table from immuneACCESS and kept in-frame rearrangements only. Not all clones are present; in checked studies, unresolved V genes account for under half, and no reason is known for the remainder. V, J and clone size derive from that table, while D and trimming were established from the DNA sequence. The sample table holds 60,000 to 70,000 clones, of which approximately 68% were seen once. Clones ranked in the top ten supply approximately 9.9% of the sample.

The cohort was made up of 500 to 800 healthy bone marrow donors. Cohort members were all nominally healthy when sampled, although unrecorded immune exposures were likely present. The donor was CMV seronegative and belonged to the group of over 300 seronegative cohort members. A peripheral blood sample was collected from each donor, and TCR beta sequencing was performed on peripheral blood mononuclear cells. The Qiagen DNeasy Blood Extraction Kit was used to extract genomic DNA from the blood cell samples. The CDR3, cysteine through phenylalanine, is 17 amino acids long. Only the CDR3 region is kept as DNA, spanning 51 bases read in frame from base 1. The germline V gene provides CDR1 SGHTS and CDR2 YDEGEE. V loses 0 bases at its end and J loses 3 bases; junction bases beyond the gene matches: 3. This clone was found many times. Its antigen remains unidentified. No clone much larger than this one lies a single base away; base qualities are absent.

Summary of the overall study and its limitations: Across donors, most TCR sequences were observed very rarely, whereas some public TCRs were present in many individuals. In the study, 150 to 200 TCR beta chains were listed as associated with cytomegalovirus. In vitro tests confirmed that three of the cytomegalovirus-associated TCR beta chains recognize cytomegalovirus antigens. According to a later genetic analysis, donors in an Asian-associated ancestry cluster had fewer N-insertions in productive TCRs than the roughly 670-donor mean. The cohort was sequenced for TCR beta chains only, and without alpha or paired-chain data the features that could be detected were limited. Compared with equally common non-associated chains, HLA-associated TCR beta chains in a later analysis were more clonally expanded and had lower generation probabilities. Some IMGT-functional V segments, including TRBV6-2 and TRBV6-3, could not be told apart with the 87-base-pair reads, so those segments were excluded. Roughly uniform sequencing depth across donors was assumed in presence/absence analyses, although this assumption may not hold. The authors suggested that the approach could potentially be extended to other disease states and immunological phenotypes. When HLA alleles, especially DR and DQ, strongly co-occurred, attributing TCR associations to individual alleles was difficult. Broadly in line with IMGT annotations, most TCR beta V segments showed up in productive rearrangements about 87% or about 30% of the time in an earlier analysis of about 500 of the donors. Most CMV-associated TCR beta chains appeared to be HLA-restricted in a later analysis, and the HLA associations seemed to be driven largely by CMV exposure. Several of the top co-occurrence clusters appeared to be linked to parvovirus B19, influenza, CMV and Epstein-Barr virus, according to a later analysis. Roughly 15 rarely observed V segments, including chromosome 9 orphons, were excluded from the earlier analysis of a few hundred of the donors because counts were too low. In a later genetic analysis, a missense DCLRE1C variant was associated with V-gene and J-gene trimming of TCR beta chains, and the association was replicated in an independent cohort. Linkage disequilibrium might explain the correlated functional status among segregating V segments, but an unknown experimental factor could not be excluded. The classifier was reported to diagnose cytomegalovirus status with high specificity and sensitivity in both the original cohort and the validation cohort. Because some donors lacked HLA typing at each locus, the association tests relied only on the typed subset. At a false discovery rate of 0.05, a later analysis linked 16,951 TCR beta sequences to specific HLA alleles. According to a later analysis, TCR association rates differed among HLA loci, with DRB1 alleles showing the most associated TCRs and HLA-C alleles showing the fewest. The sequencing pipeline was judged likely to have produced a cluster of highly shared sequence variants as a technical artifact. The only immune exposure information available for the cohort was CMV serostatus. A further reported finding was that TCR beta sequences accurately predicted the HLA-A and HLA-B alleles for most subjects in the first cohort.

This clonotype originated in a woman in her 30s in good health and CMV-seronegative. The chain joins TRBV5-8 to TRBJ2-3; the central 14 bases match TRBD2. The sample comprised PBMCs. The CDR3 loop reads CASSLGGLAGGTDTQYF. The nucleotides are TGTGCCAGCAGCTTGGGAGGACTAGCGGGGGGTACAGATACGCAGTATTTT.